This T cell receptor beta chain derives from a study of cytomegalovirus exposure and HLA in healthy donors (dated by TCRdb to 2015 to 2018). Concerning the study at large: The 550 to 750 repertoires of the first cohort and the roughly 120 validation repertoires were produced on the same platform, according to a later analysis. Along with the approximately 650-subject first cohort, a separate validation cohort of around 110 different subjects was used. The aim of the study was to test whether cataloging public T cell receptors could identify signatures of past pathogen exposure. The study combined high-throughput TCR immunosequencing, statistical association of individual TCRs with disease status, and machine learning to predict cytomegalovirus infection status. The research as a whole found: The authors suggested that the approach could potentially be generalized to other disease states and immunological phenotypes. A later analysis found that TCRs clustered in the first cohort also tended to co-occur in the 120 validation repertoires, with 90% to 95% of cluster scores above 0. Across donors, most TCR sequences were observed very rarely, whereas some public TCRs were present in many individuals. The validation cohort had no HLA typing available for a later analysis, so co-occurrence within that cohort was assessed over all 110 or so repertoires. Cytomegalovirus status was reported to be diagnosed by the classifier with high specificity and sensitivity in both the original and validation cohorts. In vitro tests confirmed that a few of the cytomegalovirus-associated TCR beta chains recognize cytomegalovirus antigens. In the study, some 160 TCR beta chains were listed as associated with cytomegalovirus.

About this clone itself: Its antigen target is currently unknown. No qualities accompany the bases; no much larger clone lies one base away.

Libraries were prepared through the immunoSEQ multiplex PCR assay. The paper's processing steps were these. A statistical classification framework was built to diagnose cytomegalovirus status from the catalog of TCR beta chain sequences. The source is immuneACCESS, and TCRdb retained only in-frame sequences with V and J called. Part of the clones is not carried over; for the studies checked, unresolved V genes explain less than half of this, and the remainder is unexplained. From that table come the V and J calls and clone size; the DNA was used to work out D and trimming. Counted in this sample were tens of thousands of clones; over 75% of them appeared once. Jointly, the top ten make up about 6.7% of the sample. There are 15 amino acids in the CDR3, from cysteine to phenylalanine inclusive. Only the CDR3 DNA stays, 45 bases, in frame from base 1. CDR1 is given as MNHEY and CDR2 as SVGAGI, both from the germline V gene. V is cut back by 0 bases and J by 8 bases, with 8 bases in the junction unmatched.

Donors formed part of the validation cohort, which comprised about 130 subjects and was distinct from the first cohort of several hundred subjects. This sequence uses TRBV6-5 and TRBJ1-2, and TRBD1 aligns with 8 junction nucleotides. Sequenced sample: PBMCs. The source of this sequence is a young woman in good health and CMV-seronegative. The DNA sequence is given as TGTGCCAGCAGTTACTCCGGACAGGGTGTTATGGGCTACACCTTC. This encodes CASSYSGQGVMGYTF.